The clone carrying this T cell receptor (beta chain) appeared a few times. Its specificity is unknown. This entry comes from a study of T cell responses to AZD1222 COVID-19 vaccine. Findings and caveats of the study: Among the donors, most were white British and more were female, and clonal diversity was possibly underestimated. Reportedly, close to half of spike-specific TCRs are directed against unmutated variant regions.

CDR1 and CDR2 (germline): LGHNA, YNFKEQ. CDR3 length: 14 amino acids. V shed 4 bases and J 1 base; nucleotides not matched to a gene: 4. The protocol was immunoSEQ multiplex PCR, while the TCRdb copy is restricted to in-frame clones and leaves out a portion. This sample has 67,000 or so clones; over 80% occur once, and the top ten carry about a tenth. This sequence originates from an adult in good health. V usage is TRBV4-2 and J usage is TRBJ2-7; 7 positions match TRBD1. The sequencing here drew on peripheral blood, taken on day 0 of AZD1222 vaccination. The CDR3 region is CASSRDRLSYEQYF. The CDR3 region has the DNA TGTGCCAGCAGCCGGGACAGATTATCCTACGAGCAGTACTTC.